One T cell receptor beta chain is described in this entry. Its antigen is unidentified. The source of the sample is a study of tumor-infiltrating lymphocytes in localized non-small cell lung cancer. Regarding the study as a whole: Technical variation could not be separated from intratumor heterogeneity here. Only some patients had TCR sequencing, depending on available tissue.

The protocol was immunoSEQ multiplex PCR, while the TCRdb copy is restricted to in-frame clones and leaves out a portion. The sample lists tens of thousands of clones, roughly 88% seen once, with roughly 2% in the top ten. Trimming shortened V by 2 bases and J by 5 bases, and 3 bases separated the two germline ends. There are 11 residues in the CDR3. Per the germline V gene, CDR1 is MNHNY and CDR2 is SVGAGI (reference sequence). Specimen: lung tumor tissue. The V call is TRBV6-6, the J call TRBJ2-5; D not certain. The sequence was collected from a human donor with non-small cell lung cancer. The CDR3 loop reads CASSYSETQYF. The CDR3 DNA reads TGTGCCAGCAGTTACAGCGAGACCCAGTACTTC.